The 28 T cell receptor beta chains below come from one sample, sequenced in a study of OX40 agonist ivuxolimab in advanced cancers. Produced via immunoSEQ multiplex PCR; TCRdb's table is partial and in-frame only. This sample has 70,000 or so clones, with about 83% found just once. The specimen comprised CD4+ or CD8+ T cells sorted from blood, sampled in a trial of the OX40 agonist ivuxolimab. Receptors were obtained from an adult with an advanced solid tumor such as melanoma, head and neck, liver or kidney cancer.

This clone turned up a few times. The rearrangement joins TRBV4-2 to TRBJ1-5; possibly TRBD1 for D (6 bases). The CDR3 runs 15 residues. V was cut by 4 bases and J by 5 bases, with 15 bases left in between. Per germline, CDR1 LGHNA and CDR2 YNFKEQ. The CDR3 DNA reads as TGTGCCAGCAGCCCCTATCACAGGGCAGATCAGCCCCAGCATTTT. Protein product: CASSPYHRADQPQHF.

The V call is TRBV7-9, the J call TRBJ1-2; 7 bases are a match to TRBD1. The J segment lost 12 bases and the V segment lost 4 bases, leaving 14 bases of the junction unmatched. The CDR3 consists of 14 residues. Looked up from germline, CDR1 is SEHNR and CDR2 is FQNEAQ (reference sequence). The CDR3 loop is CASSSHDRALSNTF. CDR3 nucleotides: TGTGCCAGCAGCTCACACGACAGGGCCCTCAGTAACACCTTC.

V and J are TRBV18 and TRBJ2-7; 13 bases agree with TRBD2. Germline CDR1 KGHSH, CDR2 LQKENI. Unmatched junction bases numbered 2, after V lost 2 bases and J lost 4 bases. This CDR3 is 15 amino acids long. In DNA, the CDR3 is TGTGCCAGCTCACCAACTAGCGGGGGGGTGTACGAGCAGTACTTC. It codes for CASSPTSGGVYEQYF.

The J gene is TRBJ1-2, the V gene TRBV19, with D tentatively TRBD1 (5 bases). Trimming stripped 4 bases from V and 2 bases from J, with 11 bases between. The CDR3 length is 14 residues. The germline CDR1 and CDR2 sequences are LNHDA and SQIVND (reference sequence). The CDR3 sequence is CASSKGPGNYGYTF. Written as DNA, the CDR3 is TGTGCCAGTAGTAAGGGGCCGGGGAACTATGGCTACACCTTC. Using reference TRBV19 and TRBJ1-2 for the parts outside the CDR3, the full variable domain is DGGITQSPKYLFRKEGQNVTLSCEQNLNHDAMYWYRQDPGQGLRLIYYSQIVNDFQKGDIAEGYSVSREKKESFPLTVTSAQKNPTAFYLCASSKGPGNYGYTFGSGTRLTVV.

V gene TRBV4-2 combines with J gene TRBJ1-6; D may be TRBD1 (5 bases). The CDR3 contains 16 residues. Germline CDR1 reads LGHNA; CDR2 reads YNFKEQ. Trimming took 4 bases from V and 7 from J, leaving 17 bases between them. This chain's CDR3 is CASSPGTSWTNSPLHF. In nucleotides, the CDR3 is TGTGCCAGCAGCCCGGGGACCTCCTGGACAAATTCACCCCTCCACTTT.

This sequence joins TRBV7-9 and TRBJ2-3, with D maybe TRBD2 (6 bases). The CDR3 is made up of 15 amino acids. Germline V lookup: CDR1 SEHNR, CDR2 FQNEAQ (reference sequence). V dropped 3 bases and J dropped 0 bases, with 10 bases sitting between them. The DNA of the CDR3 is TGTGCCAGCAGCTTTCCCAGCGGGAGCACAGATACGCAGTATTTT. As protein: CASSFPSGSTDTQYF.

By share of the sample, this clone is medium-sized. J is TRBJ1-1 and V is TRBV5-1; TRBD1 is a possible D gene (6 bases). V was trimmed by 1 base and J by 1 base, leaving 8 bases between them. The CDR3 spans 14 residues. The germline V gene has CDR1 SGHRS and CDR2 YFSETQ. The chain's CDR3 is CASSLIQGNTEAFF. CDR3 in DNA: TGCGCCAGCAGCTTGATACAGGGGAACACTGAAGCTTTCTTT.

This chain links TRBV27 with TRBJ2-5; D is ambiguous. Germline V gene lookup returns CDR1 MNHEY and CDR2 SMNVEV (reference sequence). The CDR3 is 17 amino acids. The V gene lost 5 bases and the J gene lost 0 bases, with 19 bases spanning the gap. This CDR3 is CASSPRISTRYQETQYF. CDR3 nucleotide sequence: TGTGCCAGCAGTCCGAGGATATCGACACGGTACCAAGAGACCCAGTACTTC.

The chain links TRBV18 to TRBJ1-1; TRBD1 matches at 7 bases. Trimming at V came to 2 bases and at J to 7 bases, leaving 13 bases not matched to a gene. The V gene's germline CDR1 is KGHSH and CDR2 LQKENI. This CDR3 spans 16 amino acids. The CDR3 is CASSPMTGLTNGEAFF. CDR3 nucleotides: TGTGCCAGCTCACCAATGACAGGGTTGACGAACGGTGAAGCTTTCTTT.

This rearrangement joins TRBV11-2 to TRBJ2-1, with D unresolved. The V and J ends lost 5 bases and 8 bases respectively, with 10 bases between them. Germline loops: CDR1 SGHAT, CDR2 FQNNGV. The CDR3 runs to 12 residues. The DNA of the CDR3 is TGTGCCAGCAGCCGGAGCTTGGATGAGCAGTTCTTC. Protein product: CASSRSLDEQFF.

Here the CDR3 reads CSVSGRGTDTQYF. CDR3 nucleotide sequence: TGCAGCGTCTCGGGGAGGGGGACAGATACGCAGTATTTT. The gene calls are TRBV29-1 and TRBJ2-3, with D maybe TRBD2 (7 bases). Trimming left V 6 bases short and J 3 bases short, with 13 bases between. Germline lookup yields CDR1 SQVTM and CDR2 ANQGSEA. The CDR3 sequence is 13 residues long.

This clone was found once. The genes are TRBV5-1 and TRBJ1-2; possibly TRBD1 for D (6 bases). The germline CDR1 and CDR2 sequences are SGHRS and YFSETQ. V was trimmed by 4 bases and J by 6 bases, leaving 10 bases between them. The CDR3 has 12 residues. CDR3 sequence: CASSLEGDGYTF. The CDR3, as DNA: TGCGCCAGCAGCCTGGAGGGGGATGGCTACACCTTC.

This chain joins TRBV30 and TRBJ2-3, with TRBD2 matching over 12 bases. V gave up 2 bases and J gave up 7 bases; unmatched junction bases: 10. Germline CDR1 and CDR2: GTSNPN and SVGIG (reference sequence). The CDR3 extends over 16 amino acids. CDR3 nucleotides: TGTGCCTGGAGTATCCCCCTAGCGGGGGGGCTAAATACGCAGTATTTT. Translation gives CAWSIPLAGGLNTQYF. The whole variable domain, remainder taken from reference TRBV30 and TRBJ2-3, is SQTIHQWPATLVQPVGSPLSLECTVEGTSNPNLYWYRQAAGRGLQLLFYSVGIGQISSEVPQNLSASRPQDRQFILSSKKLLLSDSGFYLCAWSIPLAGGLNTQYFGPGTRLTVL.

The chain is built from TRBV6-5 and TRBJ2-5, with TRBD2 identical over 10 bases. Germline lookup yields CDR1 MNHEY and CDR2 SVGAGI. The CDR3 runs to 16 residues. Germline trimming cut 2 bases from V and 4 bases from J; bases unmatched to any gene: 7. CDR3 coding DNA: TGTGCCAGCAGTTACGGCAGCGGGAGGGCCGTAGAGACCCAGTACTTC. Its protein is CASSYGSGRAVETQYF.

The count of this clone is one. The chain carries TRBV5-1 and TRBJ2-2; D call uncertain. CDR1 and CDR2 (germline): SGHRS, YFSETQ. The CDR3 has 13 amino acids. Trimming stripped 0 bases from V and 4 bases from J, with 4 bases between. The CDR3 spells CASSLGTTGELFF. The CDR3 DNA follows: TGCGCCAGCAGCTTGGGCACCACCGGGGAGCTGTTTTTT.

The chain combines TRBV5-1 with TRBJ1-1, with TRBD1 as a possible D gene (5 bases). This CDR3 contains 16 residues. The ends were cut back, 2 bases at V and 1 base at J, with 15 bases in the middle. Germline CDR1 reads SGHRS; CDR2 reads YFSETQ. CDR3 amino acids: CASSLGRAQANTEAFF. CDR3 sequence (DNA): TGCGCCAGCAGCTTAGGCAGGGCGCAAGCGAACACTGAAGCTTTCTTT.

The V gene is TRBV7-2, the J gene TRBJ1-4; 8 positions match TRBD1. With 5 bases clipped from V and 4 bases from J, the junction kept 6 bases outside the gene matches. Germline values: CDR1 SGHTA, CDR2 FQGNSA. The CDR3 loop spans 15 amino acids. The DNA for the CDR3 is TGTGCCAGCAGCACCCACAGGGGGATTAATGAAAAACTGTTTTTT. Its translation: CASSTHRGINEKLFF.

CDR3 in amino acids: CASSSVGVSMETQYF. DNA of the CDR3: TGCGCCAGCAGCTCGGTGGGAGTTAGTATGGAGACCCAGTACTTC. The rearrangement uses TRBV5-1 and TRBJ2-5, with D possibly TRBD2 on 5 matching bases. In germline, CDR1 is SGHRS, CDR2 YFSETQ. The V end was cut by 3 bases, the J end by 5 bases, with 17 bases between. This CDR3 has 15 amino acids.

V and J are TRBV5-1 and TRBJ2-6; D is unresolved. Germline CDR1 and CDR2: SGHRS and YFSETQ. Trimming cost V 0 bases and J 1 base, with 2 bases left between them. This CDR3 has 14 residues. CDR3 sequence (DNA): TGCGCCAGCAGCTTGGGGTCTGGGGCCAACGTCCTGACTTTC. This encodes CASSLGSGANVLTF.

The V and J genes are TRBV5-1 and TRBJ1-1; no reliable D call. V was trimmed by 5 bases and J by 3 bases, leaving 14 bases between them. The CDR3 spans 14 residues. Germline V gene lookup returns CDR1 SGHRS and CDR2 YFSETQ. CDR3 region: CASRPRVIDTEAFF. The CDR3 DNA sequence: TGCGCCAGCAGACCTAGGGTAATAGACACTGAAGCTTTCTTT.

This chain joins TRBV5-5 and TRBJ2-7; TRBD2 matches at 11 bases. The junction had 5 bases not matched to a gene; V was cut back by 0 bases and J by 3 bases. Germline CDR1 SGHKS, CDR2 YYEKEE (reference sequence). The CDR3 sequence is 16 residues long. CDR3 nucleotides: TGTGCCAGCAGCTTGGGACTAGCGGGGCCATACTACGAGCAGTACTTC. Translation: CASSLGLAGPYYEQYF.

This chain connects TRBV27 to TRBJ2-1, with a possible D match to TRBD2 (7 bases). This CDR3 spans 16 amino acids. The germline V gene encodes CDR1 MNHEY and CDR2 SMNVEV (reference sequence). Trimming removed 5 bases at V and 6 bases at J, with 20 bases between. CDR3 nucleotide sequence: TGTGCCAGCAGTCTGCTGGGGGCGGGAGTCGGCAATGAGCAGTTCTTC. This gives the protein CASSLLGAGVGNEQFF.

The chain joins TRBV29-1 to TRBJ2-5, with D possibly being TRBD1 (6 bases). TRBJ2-7 explains the end of the DNA better; the J call may be wrong. Germline CDR1 SQVTM, CDR2 ANQGSEA. The CDR3 consists of 15 residues. The CDR3 nucleotides read TGCAGCGTTGGAAGCCCCAGGACAGCCGGATACGAGCAGTACTTC. It translates to CSVGSPRTAGYEQYF.

The chain combines TRBV25-1 with TRBJ2-2; 12 positions match TRBD2. CDR1 MGHDK and CDR2 SYGVNS come from the germline V gene. V lost 6 bases, J lost 7 bases, and 9 bases stayed unmatched. CDR3 size: 16 residues. The CDR3 region is CASSVTSGSKVGELFF. CDR3 in DNA: TGTGCCAGCAGCGTGACTAGCGGGAGTAAGGTCGGGGAGCTGTTTTTT.

The chain carries TRBV5-6 and TRBJ2-1; 7 bases are shared with TRBD2. The CDR3 covers 13 residues. V was clipped by 7 bases and J by 5 bases; unmatched bases: 6. The germline V gene encodes CDR1 SGHDT and CDR2 YYEEEE. CDR3 region: CASLAGPNNEQFF. Here the CDR3 DNA reads TGTGCCAGCTTAGCGGGCCCCAACAATGAGCAGTTCTTC.

The J gene is TRBJ2-7, the V gene TRBV2, with D possibly being TRBD1 or TRBD2 (5 bases each). Deletions cut 3 bases from V and 4 bases from J, with 13 bases between. CDR3 size: 14 residues. Germline V CDR1 and CDR2: SNHLY, FYNNEI. The DNA for the CDR3 is TGTGCCAGCAGTGATGGGACGGAATCTTACGAGCAGTACTTC. Translation gives CASSDGTESYEQYF. Together with reference TRBV2 and TRBJ2-7, the CDR3 gives the full variable domain: EPEVTQTPSHQVTQMGQEVILRCVPISNHLYFYWYRQILGQKVEFLVSFYNNEISEKSEIFDDQFSVERPDGSNFTLKIRSTKLEDSAMYFCASSDGTESYEQYFGPGTRLTVT.

The chain couples TRBV7-2 to TRBJ2-1; 8 positions match TRBD2. V trimming: 7 bases; J trimming: 2 bases; junction bases outside the gene matches: 4. Germline values: CDR1 SGHTA, CDR2 FQGNSA. The CDR3 consists of 14 residues. CDR3 sequence (DNA): TGTGCCAGCACCCAAGCGGGAGCCTACAATGAGCAGTTCTTC. Its protein product is CASTQAGAYNEQFF.

This chain uses TRBV7-9 with TRBJ1-3; D is possibly TRBD1 (5 bases). The CDR3 has 16 residues. Germline lookup yields CDR1 SEHNR and CDR2 FQNEAQ (reference sequence). V lost 1 base and J lost 3, with 13 bases in between. CDR3 DNA sequence: TGTGCCAGCAGCTTAGTGTCGGGGACCATTGGAAACACCATATATTTT. It is translated as CASSLVSGTIGNTIYF.